Following are 10 T cell receptor beta chains from one sample sequenced in a study of blood T cell repertoires in COVID-19. Sequenced by immunoSEQ multiplex PCR; TCRdb stores in-frame clones only, minus some. The repertoire consists of 290,000 or so clones, with around 87% occurring once and the leading ten covering 1.3%. Sequencing used peripheral blood. The receptors were gathered from a man between 65 and 85 years old with acute or convalescent COVID-19.

The chain carries TRBV19 and TRBJ1-1, with a possible D match to TRBD1 (5 bases). V was shortened by 5 bases and J by 1 base, with 14 bases between the two germline ends. The CDR3 is made up of 15 amino acids. Germline V CDR1 and CDR2: LNHDA, SQIVND (reference sequence). The CDR3 protein is CASSSRGWGNTEAFF. CDR3 in DNA: TGTGCCAGTAGTTCAAGGGGCTGGGGGAACACTGAAGCTTTCTTT.

The chain combines TRBV10-3 with TRBJ1-3; perhaps TRBD1 as D (5 bases). Per the germline V gene, CDR1 is ENHRY and CDR2 is SYGVKD. V was trimmed by 7 bases and J by 3 bases, leaving 10 bases between them. The CDR3 contains 13 residues. CDR3 DNA sequence: TGTGCCATCAAGGTTCAGGGTGGAAACACCATATATTTT. Its protein product is CAIKVQGGNTIYF.

The chain couples TRBV7-2 to TRBJ2-7; 7 bases are shared with TRBD1. V dropped 4 bases and J dropped 0; count of bases not matched to a gene: 6. From germline, CDR1 is SGHTA and CDR2 FQGNSA. This CDR3 comprises 15 residues. CDR3 in amino acids: CASSSKQGSSYEQYF. The CDR3 DNA reads TGTGCCAGCAGCTCCAAACAGGGGAGCTCCTACGAGCAGTACTTC.

J is TRBJ2-3 and V is TRBV7-3; TRBD1 matches 9 bases. Per germline, CDR1 SGHTA and CDR2 FQGTGA. This CDR3 comprises 16 residues. Losses at the gene ends were 5 bases for V and 7 bases for J; bases not matched to a gene: 13. The CDR3: CASSPPGQGRSHTQYF. CDR3 nucleotide sequence: TGTGCCAGCAGCCCACCGGGACAGGGCCGATCACATACGCAGTATTTT.

This sequence joins TRBV7-9 and TRBJ1-1; 8 nucleotides match TRBD1. Unmatched junction bases numbered 11, after V lost 4 bases and J lost 1 base. The CDR3 is made up of 17 amino acids. CDR1 is SEHNR, CDR2 FQNEAQ, per germline (reference sequence). The CDR3: CASSSPGTGDSNTEAFF. CDR3 nucleotides: TGTGCCAGCAGCTCGCCCGGGACAGGAGATTCGAACACTGAAGCTTTCTTT.

The CDR3 here is CASSPSGGANQPQHF. The CDR3 region has the DNA TGTGCCAGCTCACCATCGGGGGGCGCGAATCAGCCCCAGCATTTT. The J gene is TRBJ1-5, the V gene TRBV18; the D gene is possibly TRBD1 (6 bases). CDR3 length: 15 residues. The V and J ends lost 2 bases and 4 bases respectively, with 12 bases between them. CDR1 and CDR2 (germline): KGHSH, LQKENI.

The DNA of the CDR3 is TGTGCCAGCGAAACAGGCGGGGTGAACACTGAAGCTTTCTTT. This encodes CASETGGVNTEAFF. This chain joins TRBV6-5 and TRBJ1-1; D possibly corresponds to TRBD1 (5 bases). With 8 bases removed from V and 0 bases from J, the gap between germline ends came to 13 bases. The CDR3 consists of 14 residues. CDR1 MNHEY and CDR2 SVGAGI come from the germline V gene.

About this clone: This sample also contains other DNA sequences that code for the same CDR3. The chain combines TRBV12-3 or TRBV12-4 with TRBJ1-5; D unresolved. V was pared by 0 bases and J by 5 bases, with 5 bases between. This CDR3 spans 13 amino acids. In DNA, the CDR3 is TGTGCCAGCAGTTTAGCCGGTGATCAGCCCCAGCATTTT. This sequence encodes CASSLAGDQPQHF.

This sequence joins TRBV16 and TRBJ2-6, with D possibly TRBD1 on 5 matching bases. Germline assignment: CDR1 KGHSY and CDR2 FQNENV. CDR3 length: 16 residues. The V and J ends lost 1 base and 2 bases respectively, with 9 bases between them. The CDR3 DNA reads as TGTGCCAGCAGCCAATTTACCAGGGCTGGGGCCAACGTCCTGACTTTC. Translating it yields CASSQFTRAGANVLTF.

CDR3 nucleotide sequence: TGTGCCAGCTCTGCCGGGACACAAGTGTACGCCCTCCACTTT. It is translated as CASSAGTQVYALHF. This sequence joins TRBV18 and TRBJ1-6, with D maybe TRBD1 (6 bases). V dropped 6 bases and J dropped 14 bases, with 20 bases sitting between them. The CDR3 runs to 14 residues. CDR1 KGHSH and CDR2 LQKENI come from the germline V gene.